This T cell receptor (beta chain) was captured in a study of regulatory T cells in long-lasting Graves disease (dated by TCRdb to about 2021). About the study as a whole: Persistent Graves' disease meant more than 5 years of antithyroid drug treatment with TSH receptor autoantibodies that stayed positive. Patients with persistent Graves' disease were compared with patients with newly diagnosed Graves' disease using TCR sequencing and RNA sequencing of peripheral blood. The study took place in China and was registered as a clinical trial. TCR sequencing covered roughly 13 persistent and around 20 newly diagnosed Graves' disease patients, about 35 samples in total. Persistent Graves' disease patients in the clinical cohort had taken antithyroid drugs for 9 to 11 years on average. Study-level results and caveats: Only peripheral blood was studied, because thyroid tissue, the primary lesion, was inaccessible. The authors acknowledged the small sample size as a limitation that may reduce accuracy. Persistent patients shared more public clonotypes among themselves (over 2,500) than newly diagnosed patients did (approximately 900). Only the TCR beta chain was sequenced and analyzed. Lower TCR Shannon entropy and fewer highly expanded clones were observed in persistent Graves' disease patients than in newly diagnosed patients, which suggested clonal expansion. Persistent disease showed preferential use of TRBV28, TRBJ1-2 and TRBJ2-5, whereas newly diagnosed disease favored TRBV20-1 and TRBJ2-1.

The library was made by multiplex PCR. Instrument on record: Illumina HiSeq 4000. TCR beta libraries were built with iRepertoire HTBI primers and Arm-PCR amplification of CDR3 regions. Before sequencing, the PCR products went through gel purification. The authors processed their data as follows. A total of around 66 TRBV and under 15 TRBJ segments were identified across samples and were used for gene usage analysis of CDR3 amino acid clonotypes. COPE and FqMerger were used to merge filtered high-quality paired reads into contigs. BLAST was used to align contigs to IMGT TRBV, TRBD and TRBJ reference genes, and CDR3 was defined according to IMGT. Clonotypes above 0.1% frequency were classified as highly expanded clones. Repertoire diversity was measured by Shannon entropy, and V-J evenness by the Gini coefficient. A clonotype found in more than one individual was treated as public. The public reads were quality trimmed at Q25 with fastp and then assembled into clones with MiXCR by TCRdb, keeping productive beta chains. Rows matching on CDR3 protein sequence are summarized as one entry with the most common DNA and genes. These V and J calls derive from TCRdb rather than the authors' analysis. For this sample the table gives a few hundred thousand distinct CDR3 sequences, of which about a fifth were detected only once. The ten largest clones represent less than 9% of the sample.

The time point label of this sample denotes: persistent/refractory GD, antithyroid drugs over 5 years with positive TRAb. For both TCR sequencing and RNA sequencing, RNA was extracted from PBMCs in TRIzol. The diagnosis of Graves' disease was made according to American Thyroid Association guidelines. The patients came from an endocrinology department in Xi'an, China. Each patient gave around 9.2 milliliters of peripheral blood, collected in an EDTA anticoagulant tube. Ficoll Paque Plus density gradient separation was used to isolate PBMCs, and no further T cell sorting was performed. An Agilent 2100 Bioanalyzer and agarose gel were used to check RNA quality, and a NanoDrop 2000 was used to measure RNA concentration. CDR1 and CDR2 were assigned from the germline V gene (reference sequence) as PRHDT and FYEKMQ. The trim is 5 bases for V and 2 bases for J, with a gap of 15 bases between the germline ends. The cysteine opens and the phenylalanine closes a CDR3 of 15 amino acids. Of the read, only the CDR3 DNA is kept; its 45 bases are in frame from base 1.

There are a few counts of this clonotype. Its antigen remains unidentified. Per-base quality was not reported, and no clone a single base away is much larger than it. The TCR was taken from a female donor with Graves disease. The receptor chain draws on TRBV13 and TRBJ2-5; a weak D assignment points to TRBD1 (6 bases agree). Material: peripheral blood mononuclear cells (PBMCs), obtained when the disease was refractory, from a patient treated with antithyroid drugs. The CDR3 corresponds to CASSPAQGRQETQYF. The DNA sequence is as follows: TGTGCCAGCAGCCCTGCTCAGGGGAGACAAGAGACCCAGTACTTC.